The 19 T cell receptor beta chains given below trace back to one sample, sequenced in a study of blood T cell repertoires in COVID-19 (dated by TCRdb to about 2020). The library was built by means of the immunoSEQ multiplex PCR assay. TCRdb limited this immuneACCESS table to in-frame rearrangements with V and J called. A share of clones is missing; checked studies link under half to unresolved V genes, and the rest is unexplained. This sample lists around 74,000 clones; approximately 90% were detected once. The ten most abundant clones make up approximately 4.5% of the sample. Sequences were obtained from peripheral blood. The receptors stem from a man in his forties or fifties with active COVID-19.

This sequence joins TRBV7-9 and TRBJ1-2; D gene unclear. CDR3 length equals 15 residues. V lost 6 bases, J lost 1 base, and 15 bases lay in between. Looked up from germline, CDR1 is SEHNR and CDR2 is FQNEAQ (reference sequence). CDR3 sequence reads: CASSILGVDNYGYTF. CDR3 DNA: TGTGCCAGCAGTATCCTCGGGGTTGATAACTATGGCTACACCTTC.

This clone was detected only once. The chain links TRBV7-2 to TRBJ2-1; 9 nucleotides align to TRBD2. V shed 6 bases and J 7 bases; nucleotides not matched to a gene: 13. The germline V gene has CDR1 SGHTA and CDR2 FQGNSA. The CDR3 runs to 16 residues. The CDR3 region is CASSAAGGEGWNEQFF. The CDR3 DNA follows: TGTGCCAGCAGTGCCGCGGGGGGGGAAGGGTGGAATGAGCAGTTCTTC.

The CDR3 bases are TGTGCCAGCAGCGTATCTGAGGCAGCCTACAATGAGCAGTTCTTC. Protein sequence: CASSVSEAAYNEQFF. This sequence joins TRBV9 and TRBJ2-1; D not certain. CDR3 size: 15 residues. CDR1 SGDLS and CDR2 YYNGEE come from the germline V gene. V was trimmed by 1 base and J by 2 bases, leaving 10 bases between them.

This rearrangement joins TRBV19 to TRBJ2-1, with D maybe TRBD2 (5 bases). CDR1 and CDR2 (germline): LNHDA, SQIVND (reference sequence). V was pared by 6 bases and J by 6 bases, with 12 bases between. CDR3 length equals 13 residues. CDR3 nucleotide sequence: TGTGCCAGTAGCCCCGGGAATCGCAATGAGCAGTTCTTC. This codes for CASSPGNRNEQFF. The variable domain in full, with the rest retrieved from reference TRBV19 and TRBJ2-1, is DGGITQSPKYLFRKEGQNVTLSCEQNLNHDAMYWYRQDPGQGLRLIYYSQIVNDFQKGDIAEGYSVSREKKESFPLTVTSAQKNPTAFYLCASSPGNRNEQFFGPGTRLTVL.

The chain employs TRBV28 and TRBJ2-7, with 7 bases identical to TRBD1. Trimming at V came to 7 bases and at J to 4 bases, leaving 10 bases not matched to a gene. CDR3 length: 14 amino acids. Germline-derived CDR1 and CDR2 are MDHEN and SYDVKM. The CDR3 is CASKPDRVSYEQYF. CDR3 nucleotides: TGTGCCAGCAAACCCGACAGGGTGTCATACGAGCAGTACTTC.

J is TRBJ1-2 and V is TRBV2, with 12 positions matching TRBD1. Germline V gene sequence: CDR1 SNHLY, CDR2 FYNNEI. With V trimmed by 7 bases and J by 8 bases, 8 bases remained unmatched. This CDR3 contains 14 residues. The CDR3 loop reads CASMRGQGALGYTF. The CDR3 region has the DNA TGTGCCAGCATGAGGGGACAGGGGGCTTTGGGCTACACCTTC.

V and J are TRBV9 and TRBJ1-3; D is unresolved. The CDR3 has 15 residues. Trimming took off 3 bases at V and 0 bases at J, with 10 bases between the two ends. Germline values: CDR1 SGDLS, CDR2 YYNGEE. The chain's CDR3 is CASSGYLSSGNTIYF. CDR3 nucleotides: TGTGCCAGCAGCGGATACTTAAGCTCTGGAAACACCATATATTTT.

This clone appeared once. The rearrangement links TRBV10-3 to TRBJ1-1; D possibly corresponds to TRBD1 (5 bases). Trimming left V 10 bases short and J 4 bases short, with 13 bases between. The CDR3 length is 12 residues. Per germline, CDR1 ENHRY and CDR2 SYGVKD. CDR3 residues: CASQGQGTEAFF. The CDR3 DNA reads as TGTGCCAGCCAGGGTCAGGGCACTGAAGCTTTCTTT.

This rearrangement joins TRBV6-4 to TRBJ1-1; TRBD1 is a possible D gene (6 bases). Between the trimmed V and J ends, which lost 5 bases and 6 bases, there was a span of 13 bases. This CDR3 region has 13 residues. Germline V gene data show CDR1 as MRHNA and CDR2 as SNTAGT. CDR3 in amino acids: CASSMNRESEAFF. The CDR3 nucleotides are TGTGCCAGCAGTATGAACAGGGAGTCTGAAGCTTTCTTT.

The CDR3 here is CASSSGGNTDTQYF. As DNA, the CDR3 is TGCGCCAGCAGCTCCGGGGGGAATACAGATACGCAGTATTTT. The chain joins TRBV5-1 to TRBJ2-3; TRBD2 agrees at 7 bases. CDR3 length: 14 residues. The J segment lost 3 bases and the V segment lost 3 bases, leaving 4 bases of the junction unmatched. Per germline, CDR1 SGHRS and CDR2 YFSETQ.

The rearrangement joins TRBV5-1 to TRBJ2-1; a weak D match, TRBD1 (6 bases). V was pared by 0 bases and J by 2 bases, with 12 bases between. The CDR3 runs to 16 residues. Germline V gene sequence: CDR1 SGHRS, CDR2 YFSETQ. CDR3 in DNA: TGCGCCAGCAGCTTGGTAGGTCAGGGGACCTACAATGAGCAGTTCTTC. This codes for CASSLVGQGTYNEQFF.

This chain connects TRBV4-3 to TRBJ1-4; tentatively, D is TRBD1 (6 bases). From germline, CDR1 is LGHNA and CDR2 YSLEER. This CDR3 is built from 18 residues. V lost 0 bases and J lost 0, with 14 bases in between. For the CDR3, the DNA is TGCGCCAGCAGCCAAGATACCGGGACACTTGCAACTAATGAAAAACTGTTTTTT. It specifies CASSQDTGTLATNEKLFF.

This clone has more than one count but fewer than ten. This chain links TRBV9 with TRBJ2-1, with 8 bases that match TRBD2. CDR1 and CDR2 (germline): SGDLS, YYNGEE. This CDR3 contains 14 residues. The V gene end was trimmed by 0 bases and the J gene end by 9 bases; junction bases not matched to a gene: 5. The CDR3 protein is CASSVAGGIREQFF. CDR3 nucleotide sequence: TGTGCCAGCAGCGTAGCGGGGGGGATACGTGAGCAGTTCTTC.

The gene calls are TRBV18 and TRBJ1-2, with TRBD1 matching 7 bases. Germline V gene data show CDR1 as KGHSH and CDR2 as LQKENI. The length of the CDR3 is 13 residues. Trimming took 1 base from V and 6 from J; bases not matched to a gene: 2. The chain's CDR3 is CASSPRTGNGYTF. The CDR3 DNA sequence: TGTGCCAGCTCACCACGGACAGGAAATGGCTACACCTTC.

This chain uses TRBV9 with TRBJ1-6; 7 bases line up with TRBD1. Trimming took 3 bases from V and 10 from J; bases not matched to a gene: 13. The CDR3 extends over 16 amino acids. Germline V gives CDR1 SGDLS, CDR2 YYNGEE. CDR3 residues: CASSATGAPLSSPLHF. Here the CDR3 DNA reads TGTGCCAGCAGCGCTACAGGGGCCCCTCTCAGCTCACCCCTCCACTTT.

The CDR3 DNA follows: TGTGCCAGTAGTATAGTGGGGGGAGAGACCCAGTACTTC. The encoded protein is CASSIVGGETQYF. This chain connects TRBV19 to TRBJ2-5; maybe TRBD2 (6 bases). The length of the CDR3 is 13 residues. V lost 1 base and J 4 bases, leaving 7 bases between the germline ends. Germline values: CDR1 LNHDA, CDR2 SQIVND (reference sequence).

The chain employs TRBV2 and TRBJ2-7; 12 nucleotides match TRBD2. J was trimmed by 2 bases and V by 7 bases; bases with no gene match: 18. The CDR3 covers 19 residues. CDR1 and CDR2 from the germline V gene are SNHLY and FYNNEI. Here the CDR3 reads CASTAEKGLAGRIAYEQYF. CDR3 coding DNA: TGTGCCAGCACGGCTGAGAAGGGACTAGCGGGCCGTATCGCCTACGAGCAGTACTTC. Variable domain in full (rest from reference TRBV2 and TRBJ2-7): EPEVTQTPSHQVTQMGQEVILRCVPISNHLYFYWYRQILGQKVEFLVSFYNNEISEKSEIFDDQFSVERPDGSNFTLKIRSTKLEDSAMYFCASTAEKGLAGRIAYEQYFGPGTRLTVT.

V usage is TRBV6-2 or TRBV6-3 and J usage is TRBJ2-7; 14 nucleotides agree with TRBD2. Germline V gene data show CDR1 as MNHEY and CDR2 as SVGEGT. This CDR3 is built from 18 residues. The ends lost 2 bases at V and 3 bases at J; junction bases unmatched: 9. The CDR3 coding sequence is TGTGCCAGCAGTTACCCCCTGACTAGCGGGGGGGCACGCTACGAGCAGTACTTC. This translates into CASSYPLTSGGARYEQYF.

V and J are TRBV6-2 or TRBV6-3 and TRBJ2-5; tentatively, D is TRBD2 (7 bases). This CDR3 contains 14 residues. CDR1 is MNHEY and CDR2 is SVGEGT in the germline V gene. V lost 5 bases to trimming and J lost 4 bases, with 14 bases between them. CDR3 bases: TGTGCCAGCAGTGAGGGGGGGCGCCGAGAGACCCAGTACTTC. This encodes CASSEGGRRETQYF.